This passage covers 8 T cell receptor beta chains from one sample sequenced in a study of metastatic and nonmetastatic thyroid tumors. TCRdb used MiXCR to call clones anew from the PCR reads. The sample has more than 70,000 clones, roughly 8.6% seen once; the top ten hold around 8.8%. Nobody among the patients had been given any treatment before thyroid surgery. Source material: blood. The receptors originated from a female donor with papillary thyroid cancer or a benign thyroid nodule (not recorded which). Some clones in this sample may be carry-over from other donors' samples.

This clone was observed many times. The rearrangement uses TRBV5-4 and TRBJ2-7, with D hard to call. Germline values: CDR1 SGHNT, CDR2 YYREEE (reference sequence). The CDR3 has 14 residues. Between the trimmed V and J ends, which lost 4 bases and 0 bases, there was a span of 11 bases. DNA for the CDR3: TGTGCCAGCAGCCCACGGGCGAGCTCCTACGAGCAGTACTTC. It encodes CASSPRASSYEQYF.

This clone was observed many times. This sequence joins TRBV7-8 and TRBJ2-7; 8 bases line up with TRBD1. Germline V gene lookup returns CDR1 SGHVS and CDR2 FQNEAQ. The CDR3 has 13 amino acids. Trimming removed 6 bases from V and 6 bases from J; junction bases left unmatched: 7. CDR3 bases: TGTGCCAGCAGGCTTTGGACAGGGCTCGAGCAGTACTTC. Translating it yields CASRLWTGLEQYF.

The table lists this clone with many counts. V usage is TRBV4-1 and J usage is TRBJ1-2, with 7 bases that match TRBD1. This CDR3 is 14 amino acids long. Germline V gene sequence: CDR1 MGHRA, CDR2 YSYEKL. The J segment lost 0 bases and the V segment lost 2 bases, leaving 0 bases of the junction unmatched. Here the CDR3 reads CASSQQGANYGYTF. CDR3 nucleotides: TGCGCCAGCAGCCAACAGGGGGCTAACTATGGCTACACCTTC.

The V call is TRBV14, the J call TRBJ1-3, with TRBD1 identical over 7 bases. The V gene end was trimmed by 4 bases and the J gene end by 7 bases; junction bases not matched to a gene: 7. Germline lookup yields CDR1 SGHDN and CDR2 FVKESK. The CDR3 length is 14 residues. CDR3 region: CASSLQTGMNTIYF. The DNA for the CDR3 is TGTGCCAGCAGCCTCCAGACAGGGATGAACACCATATATTTT.

This clone was recorded a few times. A much larger clone sits a single nucleotide away, making a read error possible. This rearrangement joins TRBV4-1 to TRBJ2-3, with no clear D. TRBJ1-5 explains the end of the DNA better; the J call may be wrong. Germline V CDR1 and CDR2: MGHRA, YSYEKL. The length of the CDR3 is 16 residues. In DNA, the CDR3 is TGCGCCAGCAGCCAAGGGACTAGCGGAGGCACAGATACGCAGCATTTT. Amino acid sequence: CASSQGTSGGTDTQHF.

The table lists this clone with many counts. The chain combines TRBV19 with TRBJ1-1, with a tentative D call TRBD1 (5 bases). Per the germline V gene, CDR1 is LNHDA and CDR2 is SQIVND (reference sequence). The CDR3 sequence is 14 residues long. The ends were cut back, 5 bases at V and 2 bases at J, with 12 bases in the middle. The CDR3, as DNA: TGTGCCAGTAGTGGTGGGGCCCTAAACACTGAAGCTTTCTTT. Translated, it gives CASSGGALNTEAFF.

The chain is built from TRBV28 and TRBJ2-7; 11 nucleotides align to TRBD1. Trimming removed 3 bases from V and 5 bases from J; junction bases left unmatched: 6. The CDR3 is 15 residues long. In germline, CDR1 is MDHEN, CDR2 SYDVKM. The CDR3 DNA follows: TGTGCCAGCAGTTTTCCGGGACAGGGGGGCGACGAGCAGTACTTC. Translated: CASSFPGQGGDEQYF.

This clone was seen many times. The chain joins TRBV11-3 to TRBJ2-7, with D hard to call. V lost 0 bases, J lost 3 bases, and 6 bases lay in between. The CDR3 consists of 13 residues. Germline CDR1 is SGHNT and CDR2 is YENEEA. Here the CDR3 reads CASSLEPGYEQYF. The CDR3, as DNA: TGTGCCAGCAGCTTAGAACCGGGCTACGAGCAGTACTTC.